Each of the 20 T cell receptor beta chains below was sequenced from the same sample in a study of cytomegalovirus exposure and HLA in healthy donors. The PCR was carried out with 60 Vbeta primers and 13 Jbeta primers. This table comes from immunoSEQ multiplex PCR, and its TCRdb copy is limited to in-frame clones, with some not included. The profile shows 77,000 or so clones, roughly 75% of them singletons. What was sequenced was PBMCs. The origin of the receptors is a woman in her thirties or forties in good health and CMV-seronegative.

The chain has TRBV30 and TRBJ1-1; TRBD1 matches 8 bases. Germline V gene data show CDR1 as GTSNPN and CDR2 as SVGIG (reference sequence). The CDR3 totals 13 residues. V dropped 5 bases and J dropped 7; count of bases not matched to a gene: 9. This chain's CDR3 is CAWCNRGFGEAFF. The CDR3, as DNA: TGTGCCTGGTGCAACAGGGGGTTTGGTGAAGCTTTCTTT.

The chain is built from TRBV4-1 and TRBJ2-1; the match to TRBD2 covers 11 bases. V shed 1 base, J shed 0 bases, and the junction held 8 bases outside the gene matches. Germline V gene lookup returns CDR1 MGHRA and CDR2 YSYEKL. CDR3 size: 19 residues. CDR3: CASSQVALAGASSYNEQFF. The CDR3 coding sequence is TGCGCCAGCAGCCAAGTTGCACTAGCGGGGGCAAGCTCCTACAATGAGCAGTTCTTC.

This clone was detected only once. CDR3 sequence: CASSSTRGETQYF. The CDR3 nucleotides are TGTGCCAGCAGCTCGACTAGGGGAGAGACCCAGTACTTC. The chain uses TRBV7-6 and TRBJ2-5, with D tentatively TRBD2 (6 bases). The CDR3 covers 13 residues. The germline gives CDR1 SGHVS, CDR2 FNYEAQ. Trimming took off 4 bases at V and 4 bases at J, with 10 bases between the two ends.

This clone has only a few counts. The chain employs TRBV9 and TRBJ2-7, with 12 bases fitting TRBD2. V was clipped by 4 bases and J by 9 bases; unmatched bases: 11. CDR3 length equals 15 residues. Germline V gene data show CDR1 as SGDLS and CDR2 as YYNGEE. The CDR3: CASSPTSGRIDGQYF. In DNA form, the CDR3 reads TGTGCCAGCAGCCCTACTAGCGGGAGGATAGATGGGCAGTACTTC.

This chain joins TRBV19 and TRBJ2-1, with D perhaps TRBD1 (6 bases). CDR1 and CDR2 (germline): LNHDA, SQIVND (reference sequence). The CDR3 is 14 residues long. The V gene lost 4 bases and the J gene lost 4 bases, with 11 bases spanning the gap. For the CDR3, the DNA is TGTGCCAGTAGTAAGGGACACGGGTACAATGAGCAGTTCTTC. It yields the protein CASSKGHGYNEQFF.

There are a few counts of this clone. The rearrangement joins TRBV30 to TRBJ2-7; 8 bases agree with TRBD2. The CDR3 is made up of 15 amino acids. The trim removed 3 bases at V and 6 bases at J, leaving 13 bases unmatched. Germline CDR1 and CDR2: GTSNPN and SVGIG (reference sequence). The CDR3 protein is CAWRGRGGIVTEQYF. The CDR3 DNA reads TGTGCCTGGAGGGGCCGGGGGGGGATTGTCACCGAGCAGTACTTC.

The V call is TRBV6-4, the J call TRBJ2-2; D possibly corresponds to TRBD2 (6 bases). Germline V lookup: CDR1 MRHNA, CDR2 SNTAGT. The CDR3 totals 14 residues. The V end was cut by 10 bases, the J end by 3 bases, with 15 bases between. The CDR3 region has the DNA TGTGCCACCCGCGGGGCCGGAGACACCGGGGAGCTGTTTTTT. Its protein is CATRGAGDTGELFF.

This clone was seen more than once but under ten times. The chain joins TRBV5-6 to TRBJ1-3; tentatively, D is TRBD1 (5 bases). CDR3 length: 16 amino acids. V was trimmed by 0 bases and J by 3 bases, leaving 13 bases between them. The V gene's germline CDR1 is SGHDT and CDR2 YYEEEE. The CDR3 sequence: CASSLGPDSFGNTIYF. DNA for the CDR3: TGTGCCAGCAGCTTGGGGCCAGACAGTTTTGGAAACACCATATATTTT.

The chain carries TRBV10-3 and TRBJ2-5, with 7 nucleotides matching TRBD1. After removal of 0 bases from V and 2 bases from J, the junction contained 3 bases not matched to a gene. Germline lookup yields CDR1 ENHRY and CDR2 SYGVKD. The CDR3 runs to 15 residues. The CDR3 DNA sequence: TGTGCCATCAGTGAGTCTCGGGACAGACAAGAGACCCAGTACTTC. Translation: CAISESRDRQETQYF.

The gene calls are TRBV30 and TRBJ2-3; 8 nucleotides match TRBD2. This CDR3 is built from 13 residues. CDR1 GTSNPN and CDR2 SVGIG come from the germline V gene (reference sequence). V lost 3 bases, J lost 4 bases, and 3 bases stayed unmatched. The CDR3 DNA sequence: TGTGCCTGGAGCGGGAGGGCCGCAGATACGCAGTATTTT. Its translation: CAWSGRAADTQYF.

The chain uses TRBV4-1 and TRBJ1-1, with D perhaps TRBD1 (5 bases). Germline loops: CDR1 MGHRA, CDR2 YSYEKL. V was cut by 8 bases and J by 4 bases, with 11 bases left in between. The length of the CDR3 is 12 residues. The CDR3 DNA reads TGCGCCAGCCTAGGGGTAGGCACTGAAGCTTTCTTT. This encodes CASLGVGTEAFF.

The chain recombines TRBV7-9 with TRBJ2-7; 8 bases match TRBD1. This CDR3 comprises 15 residues. Germline trimming cut 7 bases from V and 2 bases from J; bases unmatched to any gene: 10. Germline loops: CDR1 SEHNR, CDR2 FQNEAQ (reference sequence). CDR3 protein: CASTDTGQGTYEQYF. The CDR3 region has the DNA TGTGCCAGCACGGATACAGGACAGGGAACCTACGAGCAGTACTTC.

The chain joins TRBV28 to TRBJ1-5; D unresolved. The germline V gene has CDR1 MDHEN and CDR2 SYDVKM. CDR3 size: 17 residues. V was trimmed by 5 bases and J by 1 base, leaving 18 bases between them. Here the CDR3 DNA reads TGTGCCAGCAGTGTCCCGGGAAGGGTTCGAAGCAATCAGCCCCAGCATTTT. This codes for CASSVPGRVRSNQPQHF.

The V and J genes are TRBV18 and TRBJ2-1; 10 positions agree with TRBD2. With 6 bases clipped from V and 6 bases from J, the junction kept 8 bases outside the gene matches. CDR3 length equals 15 residues. Germline-derived CDR1 and CDR2 are KGHSH and LQKENI. CDR3 loop: CASSESGRALNEQFF. The DNA for the CDR3 is TGTGCCAGCTCCGAAAGCGGGAGGGCCCTCAATGAGCAGTTCTTC.

Only a few counts were recorded for this clone. This chain connects TRBV7-6 to TRBJ2-7; D is ambiguous. Trimming removed 3 bases at V and 2 bases at J, with 11 bases between. CDR1 is SGHVS and CDR2 is FNYEAQ in the germline V gene. This CDR3 comprises 14 residues. The CDR3 region has the DNA TGTGCCAGCAGCTTTACAGCTACCCCCTACGAGCAGTACTTC. The encoded protein is CASSFTATPYEQYF.

The V gene is TRBV2, the J gene TRBJ2-2, with TRBD2 identical over 11 bases. Losses at the gene ends were 6 bases for V and 3 bases for J; bases not matched to a gene: 3. Germline-derived CDR1 and CDR2 are SNHLY and FYNNEI. This CDR3 has 15 residues. The chain's CDR3 is CASSLLAGDTGELFF. DNA of the CDR3: TGTGCCAGCAGCTTACTAGCGGGAGACACCGGGGAGCTGTTTTTT.

The chain is built from TRBV5-1 and TRBJ1-2; 9 nucleotides line up with TRBD1. The CDR3 covers 14 residues. CDR1 is SGHRS, CDR2 YFSETQ, per germline. The trim removed 2 bases at V and 6 bases at J, leaving 5 bases unmatched. CDR3 nucleotide sequence: TGCGCCAGCAGCTTCTACAGGGGGCAGGATGGCTACACCTTC. Translated, it gives CASSFYRGQDGYTF.

The chain recombines TRBV5-4 with TRBJ1-2, with 7 nucleotides matching TRBD1. CDR3 length: 13 residues. After removal of 1 base from V and 7 bases from J, the junction contained 4 bases not matched to a gene. Per germline, CDR1 SGHNT and CDR2 YYREEE (reference sequence). CDR3 amino acids: CASSLQGVSGYTF. CDR3 bases: TGTGCCAGCAGCTTGCAGGGGGTCAGTGGCTACACCTTC.

This clone appeared a few times. The genes are TRBV18 and TRBJ1-3, with a tentative D call TRBD1 (5 bases). The CDR3 extends over 15 amino acids. The V end was cut by 2 bases, the J end by 4 bases, with 12 bases between. CDR1 KGHSH and CDR2 LQKENI come from the germline V gene. The CDR3 reads CASSPTGRTGNTIYF. The CDR3 DNA is TGTGCCAGCTCACCAACAGGAAGGACAGGAAACACCATATATTTT.

V is TRBV27 and J is TRBJ1-4; 7 positions match TRBD1. V was pared by 6 bases and J by 0 bases, with 13 bases of the junction left unmatched. Germline loops: CDR1 MNHEY, CDR2 SMNVEV (reference sequence). The CDR3 consists of 18 residues. The CDR3, as DNA: TGTGCCAGCAGCTTAATGAACGGACAGGATGCAACTAATGAAAAACTGTTTTTT. Translated: CASSLMNGQDATNEKLFF.